This T cell receptor (beta chain) was documented in a study of cytomegalovirus exposure and HLA in healthy donors. Study context: A prior analysis found 117 million unique TCR beta sequences from around 190 million T cells. Regarding the study as a whole: Productive rates of about 90% or about 30% were seen for most TCR beta V segments in an earlier analysis. Later analysis identified a missense DCLRE1C variant that was linked to TCR beta V- and J-gene trimming. In a later analysis, HLA-associated beta chains showed higher expansion and lower generation probabilities than comparable chains.

Details on this clone: The antigen is undetermined.

Germline V CDR1 and CDR2: MNHEY, SVGAGI. CDR3 size: 15 residues. Trimming at V came to 7 bases and at J to 2 bases, leaving 8 bases not matched to a gene. The PCR used 60 Vbeta and 13 Jbeta primers. TCRdb's table, derived via immunoSEQ multiplex PCR, lists solely in-frame clones and lacks some. The sample holds approximately 170,000 clones, approximately 79% seen once. This sequence joins TRBV6-5 and TRBJ2-3, with TRBD1 identical over 8 bases. The source material was PBMCs. The receptor's source is a human donor in good health. The CDR3 bases are TGTGCCAGCACTTCAGGGGGCGCGTACACAGATACGCAGTATTTT. Protein product: CASTSGGAYTDTQYF.